These 26 T cell receptor beta chains share one sample of origin, sequenced in a study of cytomegalovirus exposure and HLA in healthy donors. This PCR relied on a set of 60 Vbeta primers and 13 Jbeta primers. Method: immunoSEQ multiplex PCR; TCRdb's copy keeps in-frame clones and lacks some. The table records 150,000 to 200,000 clones, approximately 85% of them present only once. Input material: PBMCs. The receptors were sampled from a woman aged 45-65 years in good health and CMV-seronegative.

This clone was counted only a few times. The chain joins TRBV4-1 to TRBJ1-1, with unresolved D. The CDR3 totals 14 residues. The germline CDR1 and CDR2 sequences are MGHRA and YSYEKL. The ends were cut back, 0 bases at V and 10 bases at J, with 15 bases in the middle. The CDR3 DNA sequence: TGCGCCAGCAGCCAAGAGCGGACGTTTGAGGGAGCTTTCTTT. Protein: CASSQERTFEGAFF.

The chain is built from TRBV2 and TRBJ1-1; possible D gene TRBD1, 6 bases. CDR3 size: 13 residues. The germline V gene has CDR1 SNHLY and CDR2 FYNNEI. The CDR3 loop is CAGGATENTEAFF. DNA for the CDR3: TGTGCTGGGGGGGCTACGGAGAACACTGAAGCTTTCTTT. Using reference TRBV2 and TRBJ1-1 for the parts outside the CDR3, the full variable domain is EPEVTQTPSHQVTQMGQEVILRCVPISNHLYFYWYRQILGQKVEFLVSFYNNEISEKSEIFDDQFSVERPDGSNFTLKIRSTKLEDSAMYFCAGGATENTEAFFGQGTRLTVV.

The chain employs TRBV27 and TRBJ2-1; 12 positions match TRBD2. After removal of 3 bases from V and 0 bases from J, the junction contained 3 bases not matched to a gene. The CDR3 contains 17 residues. Germline CDR1 MNHEY, CDR2 SMNVEV (reference sequence). The CDR3 protein is CASSLLAGGSSYNEQFF. CDR3 nucleotide sequence: TGTGCCAGCAGTTTGCTAGCGGGAGGGAGCTCCTACAATGAGCAGTTCTTC.

The genes are TRBV5-1 and TRBJ2-7; TRBD2 matches at 8 bases. This CDR3 comprises 15 residues. J was trimmed by 2 bases and V by 4 bases; bases with no gene match: 8. Germline lookup yields CDR1 SGHRS and CDR2 YFSETQ. CDR3 amino acids: CASSRTSPSPYEQYF. DNA of the CDR3: TGCGCCAGCAGCCGGACTAGCCCGAGCCCCTACGAGCAGTACTTC.

This chain joins TRBV28 and TRBJ2-7; 8 bases are shared with TRBD1. CDR1 and CDR2 from the germline V gene are MDHEN and SYDVKM. With 7 bases clipped from V and 4 bases from J, the junction kept 9 bases outside the gene matches. The CDR3 spans 14 residues. CDR3 nucleotide sequence: TGTGCCAGCAAATCCGGGACAGGTATTTACGAGCAGTACTTC. This codes for CASKSGTGIYEQYF.

The chain uses TRBV14 and TRBJ2-7, with D perhaps TRBD1 (5 bases). This CDR3 is built from 14 residues. CDR1 is SGHDN and CDR2 is FVKESK in the germline V gene. Deletions cut 4 bases from V and 2 bases from J, with 12 bases between. The CDR3 coding sequence is TGTGCCAGCAGCCCAGGGCTAGTCGCCTACGAGCAGTACTTC. This translates into CASSPGLVAYEQYF.

The chain combines TRBV6-5 with TRBJ2-5; D perhaps matches TRBD1 (7 bases). The DNA end is more similar to TRBJ2-7, so the J call may be wrong. The CDR3 is 15 amino acids. The germline V gene encodes CDR1 MNHEY and CDR2 SVGAGI. For the CDR3, the DNA is TGTGCCAGCAGCCACGGCGGGACAGAGACCTACGAGCAGTACTTC. Amino acid sequence: CASSHGGTETYEQYF.

The chain employs TRBV15 and TRBJ2-7; 12 nucleotides align to TRBD2. Trimming at V came to 3 bases and at J to 4 bases, leaving 7 bases not matched to a gene. The CDR3 loop spans 16 amino acids. Germline CDR1 reads LNHNV; CDR2 reads YYDKDF (reference sequence). CDR3 in amino acids: CATSRPSGRASYEQYF. CDR3 bases: TGTGCCACCAGCAGGCCTAGCGGGAGGGCCAGTTACGAGCAGTACTTC.

The rearrangement joins TRBV5-4 to TRBJ1-6; 8 bases align to TRBD1. Trimming cost V 1 base and J 14 bases; bases outside gene matches: 20. Germline assignment: CDR1 SGHNT and CDR2 YYREEE (reference sequence). CDR3 length: 18 residues. The DNA of the CDR3 is TGTGCCAGCAGCTTGTCCCCACCCGGGACAGGTGGGAATTGGGCCCTCCACTTT. Amino acids: CASSLSPPGTGGNWALHF.

The chain links TRBV7-2 to TRBJ2-3; the match to TRBD1 covers 8 bases. CDR3 length: 13 amino acids. Germline V gene sequence: CDR1 SGHTA, CDR2 FQGNSA. V shed 4 bases, J shed 6 bases, and the junction held 3 bases outside the gene matches. CDR3: CASSSDRGDTQYF. The CDR3 DNA follows: TGTGCCAGCAGCTCCGACAGGGGTGATACGCAGTATTTT.

This chain uses TRBV7-2 with TRBJ1-1; TRBD1 aligns across 8 bases. CDR1 and CDR2 from the germline V gene are SGHTA and FQGNSA. This CDR3 contains 15 residues. The V and J ends lost 2 bases and 1 base, in that order; junction bases with no gene match: 3. Here the CDR3 reads CASSLNGQGNTEAFF. Here the CDR3 DNA reads TGTGCCAGCAGCTTAAACGGACAGGGGAACACTGAAGCTTTCTTT.

This rearrangement joins TRBV10-3 to TRBJ2-7; D possibly corresponds to TRBD1 (5 bases). Germline-derived CDR1 and CDR2 are ENHRY and SYGVKD. V was cut by 3 bases and J by 3 bases, with 15 bases left in between. The CDR3 runs to 15 residues. Here the CDR3 reads CAISDLTVPYYEQYF. The DNA for the CDR3 is TGTGCCATCAGTGACCTGACAGTGCCCTACTACGAGCAGTACTTC.

The chain joins TRBV30 to TRBJ2-2, with 9 bases that match TRBD2. The CDR3 loop spans 15 amino acids. In germline, CDR1 is GTSNPN, CDR2 SVGIG (reference sequence). V shed 0 bases and J 5 bases; nucleotides not matched to a gene: 4. The CDR3 DNA sequence: TGTGCCTGGAGTGTACGCGGGAGGGCGACCGGGGAGCTGTTTTTT. Translated: CAWSVRGRATGELFF.

This clone was counted between two and nine times. The rearrangement uses TRBV7-2 and TRBJ2-7; 7 bases align to TRBD2. CDR1 is SGHTA and CDR2 is FQGNSA in the germline V gene. V lost 0 bases, J lost 9 bases, and 8 bases stayed unmatched. The CDR3 length is 14 residues. The CDR3 sequence is CASSLASGLRGQYF. The CDR3, as DNA: TGTGCCAGCAGCTTAGCTAGCGGGCTACGAGGGCAGTACTTC.

The rearrangement joins TRBV19 to TRBJ2-1; 8 bases match TRBD1. The CDR3 spans 16 residues. J lost 9 bases, V lost 0 bases, and 10 bases had no gene match. CDR1 and CDR2 (germline): LNHDA, SQIVND (reference sequence). CDR3 protein: CASSIDPPDRVGEQFF. The CDR3 DNA is TGTGCCAGTAGTATAGACCCTCCGGACAGGGTCGGTGAGCAGTTCTTC.

The V and J genes are TRBV28 and TRBJ1-2; possibly TRBD1 for D (5 bases). CDR3 length: 16 residues. The germline gives CDR1 MDHEN, CDR2 SYDVKM. Trimming stripped 4 bases from V and 3 bases from J, with 18 bases between. CDR3 sequence (DNA): TGTGCCAGCAGTTGGGATAGTGCGGGGCTTTACTATGGCTACACCTTC. Protein product: CASSWDSAGLYYGYTF.

Only a few counts were recorded for this clone. The V and J genes are TRBV28 and TRBJ2-3, with D possibly being TRBD2 (6 bases). Trimming stripped 5 bases from V and 2 bases from J, with 20 bases between. The CDR3 is 17 amino acids. Germline loops: CDR1 MDHEN, CDR2 SYDVKM. The CDR3 loop reads CASSQGLPRSNTDTQYF. The CDR3 DNA sequence: TGTGCCAGCAGTCAGGGACTCCCGAGGTCTAACACAGATACGCAGTATTTT. The full variable domain, with the rest looked up from reference TRBV28 and TRBJ2-3, is DVKVTQSSRYLVKRTGEKVFLECVQDMDHENMFWYRQDPGLGLRLIYFSYDVKMKEKGDIPEGYSVSREKKERFSLILESASTNQTSMYLCASSQGLPRSNTDTQYFGPGTRLTVL.

The chain joins TRBV9 to TRBJ2-7, with 8 bases that match TRBD1. The trim removed 4 bases at V and 2 bases at J, leaving 5 bases unmatched. This CDR3 comprises 14 residues. Germline CDR1 reads SGDLS; CDR2 reads YYNGEE. The CDR3 DNA follows: TGTGCCAGCAGCAAAGACAGGGGAACCTACGAGCAGTACTTC. Encoded protein: CASSKDRGTYEQYF.

This clone came up many times. This chain joins TRBV6-1 and TRBJ2-7; 12 bases are a match to TRBD2. The CDR3 runs 16 residues. Trimming cost V 3 bases and J 5 bases; bases outside gene matches: 8. Germline-derived CDR1 and CDR2 are MNHNS and SASEGT. The DNA of the CDR3 is TGTGCCAGCAGTGATCCCTCTAGCGGGAGGGCCGACGAGCAGTACTTC. It yields the protein CASSDPSSGRADEQYF.

The V gene is TRBV28, the J gene TRBJ2-7; unclear D gene. This CDR3 comprises 12 residues. The V end lost 4 bases, the J end lost 9 bases, and 13 bases lay between the germline ends. CDR1 MDHEN and CDR2 SYDVKM come from the germline V gene. In DNA, the CDR3 is TGTGCCAGCAGTTCGGGTGATCCCGGGCAGTACTTC. It encodes CASSSGDPGQYF.

There are a few counts of this clone. DNA for the CDR3: TGTGCCAGCAGCTTAATTGGACCCAGCGGTATGTTCTTC. Its translation is CASSLIGPSGMFF. This sequence joins TRBV7-9 and TRBJ2-1, with D tentatively TRBD2 (5 bases). The CDR3 length is 13 residues. The germline gives CDR1 SEHNR, CDR2 FQNEAQ (reference sequence). V lost 2 bases to trimming and J lost 15 bases, with 17 bases between them.

The rearrangement links TRBV10-3 to TRBJ2-6; possible D gene TRBD2, 6 bases. The CDR3 consists of 14 residues. Trimming took 7 bases from V and 0 from J, leaving 7 bases between them. Germline assignment: CDR1 ENHRY and CDR2 SYGVKD. The CDR3 here is CAIMGGSGANVLTF. The CDR3 nucleotides read TGTGCCATCATGGGGGGCTCTGGGGCCAACGTCCTGACTTTC.

The chain is built from TRBV4-1 and TRBJ2-7, with 7 bases that match TRBD2. V lost 0 bases and J lost 0; bases outside the gene matches: 8. CDR3 length: 17 amino acids. Germline assignment: CDR1 MGHRA and CDR2 YSYEKL. For the CDR3, the DNA is TGCGCCAGCAGCCAAGATACGACTAGCCACCTCTCCTACGAGCAGTACTTC. The encoded protein is CASSQDTTSHLSYEQYF.

This chain connects TRBV27 to TRBJ2-3; 12 bases align to TRBD1. Germline V lookup: CDR1 MNHEY, CDR2 SMNVEV (reference sequence). The junction had 20 bases not matched to a gene; V was cut back by 3 bases and J by 4 bases. The CDR3 is 21 residues long. In nucleotides, the CDR3 is TGTGCCAGCAGTTTTGGAGGGACAGGGGGCGCAAGGCGGGAGAGGCCAGATACGCAGTATTTT. Its translation: CASSFGGTGGARRERPDTQYF.

V and J are TRBV4-1 and TRBJ2-1; 8 bases are a match to TRBD2. Germline CDR1 is MGHRA and CDR2 is YSYEKL. The CDR3 sequence is 16 residues long. The V segment lost 0 bases and the J segment 2 bases; nucleotides outside the gene matches: 3. The CDR3 loop reads CASSQESAGAYNEQFF. The CDR3 bases are TGCGCCAGCAGCCAAGAATCAGCGGGAGCCTACAATGAGCAGTTCTTC.

The V gene is TRBV7-8, the J gene TRBJ1-5; 7 bases map to TRBD1. Germline V gives CDR1 SGHVS, CDR2 FQNEAQ. Trimming cost V 0 bases and J 9 bases; bases outside gene matches: 11. This CDR3 is built from 16 residues. CDR3 nucleotide sequence: TGTGCCAGCAGCTTAGCGGGGACAGCCATCCCTAGGCCCCAGCATTTT. Translated, it gives CASSLAGTAIPRPQHF.